The next 9 T cell receptor beta chains were all read from a single sample in a study of CD8 T cells in Susac syndrome. With random hexamers, 0.5 to 1 ug RNA was reverse transcribed. MiXCR, run by TCRdb on the immunoSEQ multiplex PCR reads, gives a single entry per CDR3 protein. The table includes about 200,000 distinct CDR3 sequences, approximately 90% detected once. The sequenced material came from CD8+ T cells from PBMCs. These receptors all come from a human donor with multiple sclerosis.

The rearrangement uses TRBV12-3 or TRBV12-4 and TRBJ2-6; 9 bases match TRBD2. V was clipped by 6 bases and J by 0 bases; unmatched bases: 12. This CDR3 has 19 residues. CDR3 nucleotide sequence: TGTGCCAGCAGCCTTGGGGGACTAGCTACAAGCTCTGGGGCCAACGTCCTGACTTTC. Amino acid sequence: CASSLGGLATSSGANVLTF.

This sequence joins TRBV3-1 and TRBJ2-4, with D hard to call. The germline CDR1 and CDR2 sequences are LGHDT and YNNKEL (reference sequence). The V gene lost 0 bases and the J gene lost 11 bases, with 5 bases spanning the gap. The CDR3 covers 11 residues. The CDR3 loop is CASSQDQVQYF. For the CDR3, the DNA is TGTGCCAGCAGCCAAGATCAGGTTCAGTACTTC.

The rearrangement joins TRBV30 to TRBJ1-2; D not resolved. Germline V CDR1 and CDR2: GTSNPN, SVGIG (reference sequence). The CDR3 loop spans 15 amino acids. Trimming stripped 1 base from V and 0 bases from J, with 12 bases between. The CDR3 spells CAWSALAPPNYGYTF. Here the CDR3 DNA reads TGTGCCTGGAGTGCATTGGCTCCACCTAACTATGGCTACACCTTC. The full variable domain, its missing parts supplied by reference TRBV30 and TRBJ1-2, is SQTIHQWPATLVQPVGSPLSLECTVEGTSNPNLYWYRQAAGRGLQLLFYSVGIGQISSEVPQNLSASRPQDRQFILSSKKLLLSDSGFYLCAWSALAPPNYGYTFGSGTRLTVV.

This clonotype was seen a few times. Here the CDR3 DNA reads TGTGCCAGTAGTATCGGGCATGGCTACACCTTC. This translates into CASSIGHGYTF. The V gene is TRBV19, the J gene TRBJ1-2; the D is unclear. Trimming removed 3 bases from V and 6 bases from J, with 5 bases in between. Germline-derived CDR1 and CDR2 are LNHDA and SQIVND (reference sequence). The CDR3 is 11 residues long.

The V gene is TRBV20-1, the J gene TRBJ2-3, with 7 bases lining up with TRBD2. The V gene end was trimmed by 5 bases and the J gene end by 0 bases; junction bases not matched to a gene: 8. Germline V gene data show CDR1 as DFQATT and CDR2 as SNEGSKA (reference sequence). The CDR3 consists of 15 residues. The CDR3 DNA sequence: TGCAGTGCTCAGACTAGCCCCGCGAGCACAGATACGCAGTATTTT. It codes for CSAQTSPASTDTQYF.

The V gene is TRBV21-1, the J gene TRBJ1-5. TRBV21-1 is tagged as a pseudogene. The CDR3 has 15 residues. In nucleotides, the CDR3 is TGTGCCAGCAGACCTACCGGGTGGGGCAATCAGCCCCAGCATTTT. This encodes CASRPTGWGNQPQHF.

The chain is built from TRBV19 and TRBJ1-1; 7 bases are shared with TRBD1. CDR1 LNHDA and CDR2 SQIVND come from the germline V gene (reference sequence). The CDR3 runs to 16 residues. Unmatched junction bases numbered 12, after V lost 5 bases and J lost 3 bases. The DNA for the CDR3 is TGTGCCAGTAGTCCCCTACTCAGGGGGTCGGACACTGAAGCTTTCTTT. This encodes CASSPLLRGSDTEAFF.

The rearrangement uses TRBV30 and TRBJ2-1; 12 bases fit TRBD2. CDR3 length equals 16 residues. The V segment lost 2 bases and the J segment 6 bases; nucleotides outside the gene matches: 8. Germline loops: CDR1 GTSNPN, CDR2 SVGIG (reference sequence). In DNA form, the CDR3 reads TGTGCCTGGAGTATTCTAGCGGGAGGGTACTTCAATGAGCAGTTCTTC. As protein: CAWSILAGGYFNEQFF.

V and J are TRBV2 and TRBJ2-7; D call uncertain. Germline V CDR1 and CDR2: SNHLY, FYNNEI. The CDR3 is 12 residues long. The V and J ends lost 7 bases and 2 bases respectively, with 9 bases between them. The CDR3 region is CASTIAAYEQYF. DNA of the CDR3: TGTGCCAGCACGATCGCAGCCTACGAGCAGTACTTC.